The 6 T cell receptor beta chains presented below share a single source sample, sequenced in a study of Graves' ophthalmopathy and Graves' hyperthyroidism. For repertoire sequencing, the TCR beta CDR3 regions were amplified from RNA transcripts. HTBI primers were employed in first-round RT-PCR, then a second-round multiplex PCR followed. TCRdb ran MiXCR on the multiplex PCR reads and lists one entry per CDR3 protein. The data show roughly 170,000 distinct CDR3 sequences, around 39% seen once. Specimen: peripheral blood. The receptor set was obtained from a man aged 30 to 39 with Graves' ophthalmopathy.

The CDR3 is CASSSGAGEMKTQYF. DNA of the CDR3: TGTGCCAGCAGTTCAGGGGCAGGGGAAATGAAGACCCAGTACTTC. The J gene is TRBJ2-5, the V gene TRBV6-5, with D possibly being TRBD1 (6 bases). The CDR3 sequence is 15 residues long. With 4 bases removed from V and 6 bases from J, the gap between germline ends came to 18 bases. From germline, CDR1 is MNHEY and CDR2 SVGAGI.

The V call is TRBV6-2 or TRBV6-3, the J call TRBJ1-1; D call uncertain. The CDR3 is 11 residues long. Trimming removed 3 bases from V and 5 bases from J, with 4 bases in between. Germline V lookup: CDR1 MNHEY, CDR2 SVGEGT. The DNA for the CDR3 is TGTGCCAGCAGTTATCGGACTGAAGCTTTCTTT. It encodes CASSYRTEAFF.

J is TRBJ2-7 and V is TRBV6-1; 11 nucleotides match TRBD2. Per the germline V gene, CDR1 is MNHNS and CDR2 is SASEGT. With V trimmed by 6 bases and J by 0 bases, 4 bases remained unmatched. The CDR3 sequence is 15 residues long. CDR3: CASRGTSGGSYEQYF. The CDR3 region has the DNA TGTGCCAGCAGAGGTACTAGCGGGGGCTCCTACGAGCAGTACTTC.

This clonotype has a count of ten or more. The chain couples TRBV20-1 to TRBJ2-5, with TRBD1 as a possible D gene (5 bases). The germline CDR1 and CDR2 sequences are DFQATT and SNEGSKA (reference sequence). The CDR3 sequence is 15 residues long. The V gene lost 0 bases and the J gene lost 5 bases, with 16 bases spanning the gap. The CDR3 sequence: CSARDFRKGPETQYF. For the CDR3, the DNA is TGCAGTGCTAGAGATTTTAGAAAGGGGCCGGAGACCCAGTACTTC.

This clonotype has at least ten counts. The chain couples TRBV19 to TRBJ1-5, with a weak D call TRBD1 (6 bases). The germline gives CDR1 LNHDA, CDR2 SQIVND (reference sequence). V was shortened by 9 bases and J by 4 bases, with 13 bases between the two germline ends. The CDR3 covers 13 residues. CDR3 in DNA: TGTGCCAGCAAAGGACAGCAAAATCAGCCCCAGCATTTT. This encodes CASKGQQNQPQHF.

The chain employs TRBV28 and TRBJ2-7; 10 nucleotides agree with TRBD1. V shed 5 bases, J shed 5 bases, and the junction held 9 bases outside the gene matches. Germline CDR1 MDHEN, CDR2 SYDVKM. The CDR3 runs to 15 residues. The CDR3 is CASSHRDRGIHEQYF. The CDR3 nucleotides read TGTGCCAGCAGTCACCGGGACAGGGGAATCCACGAGCAGTACTTC.